These 19 T cell receptor beta chains were sequenced from one sample in a study of cytomegalovirus exposure and HLA in healthy donors. The primer mix had 60 Vbeta and 13 Jbeta primers. Method: immunoSEQ multiplex PCR; TCRdb's copy keeps in-frame clones and lacks some. The repertoire has more than 100,000 clones, under 70% of them found once; the top ten carry more than 1.5%. Sequencing was carried out using PBMCs. The receptors were gathered from a man between 18 and 35 years old in good health and CMV-seronegative.

The chain carries TRBV27 and TRBJ2-5; perhaps TRBD2 as D (6 bases). The V gene lost 8 bases and the J gene lost 4 bases, with 23 bases spanning the gap. Germline CDR1 reads MNHEY; CDR2 reads SMNVEV (reference sequence). This CDR3 region has 16 residues. The CDR3 DNA sequence: TGTGCCAGCGGACTTCCCGCGGGGAGAACGGGAGAGACCCAGTACTTC. This translates into CASGLPAGRTGETQYF.

The genes are TRBV10-2 and TRBJ2-7; a weak D match, TRBD1 (6 bases). Germline-derived CDR1 and CDR2 are WSHSY and SAAADI. Trimming shortened V by 4 bases and J by 3 bases, and 16 bases separated the two germline ends. This CDR3 is 15 amino acids long. CDR3 nucleotides: TGCGCCAGCAGTGGCCGCCAGGGGCTGGGCTACGAGCAGTACTTC. It codes for CASSGRQGLGYEQYF.

The chain has TRBV7-2 and TRBJ1-4; TRBD1 aligns across 7 bases. The V gene's germline CDR1 is SGHTA and CDR2 FQGNSA. Unmatched junction bases numbered 5, after V lost 4 bases and J lost 0 bases. This CDR3 contains 16 residues. The CDR3 reads CASSSTGPATNEKLFF. CDR3 sequence (DNA): TGTGCCAGCAGCTCGACAGGGCCTGCAACTAATGAAAAACTGTTTTTT.

The rearrangement links TRBV5-3 to TRBJ2-7, with D maybe TRBD2 (5 bases). TRBV5-3 is an ORF, with its function uncertain. The CDR3 is 21 residues long. Trimming stripped 3 bases from V and 2 bases from J, with 33 bases between. The chain's CDR3 is CARSSYRTAEFSREPAYEQYF. The CDR3 DNA reads as TGTGCCAGAAGCTCGTATCGTACAGCGGAGTTCAGTAGAGAGCCGGCCTACGAGCAGTACTTC.

The table lists this clone with a few counts. In DNA, the CDR3 is TGTGCCAGCTCACCACGCGACAGGAGGAAAACTGAAGCTTTCTTT. Translation gives CASSPRDRRKTEAFF. The chain is built from TRBV18 and TRBJ1-1, with D perhaps TRBD1 (6 bases). Trimming cost V 1 base and J 5 bases, with 14 bases left between them. Germline CDR1 and CDR2: KGHSH and LQKENI. The CDR3 extends over 15 amino acids.

The gene calls are TRBV11-2 and TRBJ2-3, with D perhaps matching TRBD2 (6 bases). The V end was cut by 5 bases, the J end by 0 bases, with 12 bases between. This CDR3 region has 15 residues. Germline V gene sequence: CDR1 SGHAT, CDR2 FQNNGV. The DNA of the CDR3 is TGTGCCAGCAGCCCCGGGACTCCTAGCACAGATACGCAGTATTTT. It encodes CASSPGTPSTDTQYF.

This chain joins TRBV30 and TRBJ1-5; the D is unclear. V was cut by 5 bases and J by 2 bases, with 16 bases left in between. CDR1 and CDR2 (germline): GTSNPN, SVGIG (reference sequence). The CDR3 sequence is 15 residues long. In DNA, the CDR3 is TGTGCCTGGGAGTCCTCGGGGATCGGCAATCAGCCCCAGCATTTT. It codes for CAWESSGIGNQPQHF.

This clone was detected only once. The chain links TRBV28 to TRBJ2-3; D may be TRBD2 (5 bases). CDR1 is MDHEN, CDR2 SYDVKM, per germline. The CDR3 consists of 16 residues. V shed 5 bases and J shed 0 bases, with 15 bases lying between them. CDR3 in amino acids: CASSNAGTSSTDTQYF. As DNA, the CDR3 is TGTGCCAGCAGTAACGCGGGCACCTCTAGCACAGATACGCAGTATTTT.

This chain connects TRBV5-1 to TRBJ1-1; possible D gene TRBD1, 6 bases. This CDR3 comprises 15 residues. In germline, CDR1 is SGHRS, CDR2 YFSETQ. The ends were cut back, 0 bases at V and 1 base at J, with 10 bases in the middle. In DNA, the CDR3 is TGCGCCAGCAGCTTGGCTGGGGGCGGGAACACTGAAGCTTTCTTT. This codes for CASSLAGGGNTEAFF.

V gene TRBV7-9 combines with J gene TRBJ2-1; 10 bases align to TRBD2. The length of the CDR3 is 18 residues. With V trimmed by 0 bases and J by 7 bases, 12 bases remained unmatched. CDR1 and CDR2 from the germline V gene are SEHNR and FQNEAQ (reference sequence). The CDR3 region has the DNA TGTGCCAGCAGCTTAGCCTTAGGTACTAGCGGGGTCACGAATGAGCAGTTCTTC. It specifies CASSLALGTSGVTNEQFF.

V is TRBV9 and J is TRBJ2-1, with TRBD2 as a possible D gene (6 bases). V shed 2 bases and J shed 9 bases, with 15 bases lying between them. This CDR3 comprises 14 residues. Germline V gene data show CDR1 as SGDLS and CDR2 as YYNGEE. DNA of the CDR3: TGTGCCAGCAGCGTCTCCTGGGGGGTAGGTGAGCAGTTCTTC. Protein: CASSVSWGVGEQFF.

This clone has only a few counts. This sequence joins TRBV6-7 and TRBJ2-7; a possible D gene is TRBD1 (5 bases). TRBV6-7 is reported as an ORF; its role is uncertain. The V end was cut by 7 bases, the J end by 3 bases, with 13 bases between. The CDR3 is 13 amino acids. CDR3 sequence reads: CASTENDSYEQYF. CDR3 DNA sequence: TGTGCCAGCACCGAAAACGACAGCTACGAGCAGTACTTC.

The V gene is TRBV10-3, the J gene TRBJ1-4; D might be TRBD1 (5 bases). The germline V gene has CDR1 ENHRY and CDR2 SYGVKD. Trimming removed 3 bases from V and 6 bases from J, with 17 bases in between. This CDR3 is 16 amino acids long. The CDR3 DNA sequence: TGTGCCATCAGTGACCCAGACACAGGAAGTGATGAAAAACTGTTTTTT. Encoded protein: CAISDPDTGSDEKLFF.

This clone was observed once. V and J are TRBV7-2 and TRBJ2-3; 8 bases fit TRBD1. The CDR3 is 15 amino acids. In germline, CDR1 is SGHTA, CDR2 FQGNSA. V shed 1 base and J 5 bases; nucleotides not matched to a gene: 5. CDR3 sequence reads: CASSLGTGLGDTQYF. CDR3 bases: TGTGCCAGCAGCTTAGGGACAGGGCTCGGAGATACGCAGTATTTT.

The chain employs TRBV5-6 and TRBJ2-7; 9 bases map to TRBD1. The germline V gene has CDR1 SGHDT and CDR2 YYEEEE. With V trimmed by 3 bases and J by 6 bases, 10 bases remained unmatched. There are 15 residues in the CDR3. CDR3 residues: CASSWGDRDVPEQYF. The CDR3, as DNA: TGTGCCAGCAGCTGGGGGGACAGGGATGTCCCCGAGCAGTACTTC.

The rearrangement joins TRBV15 to TRBJ1-4; tentative D call: TRBD1 (6 bases). The V end was cut by 5 bases, the J end by 5 bases, with 12 bases between. The germline CDR1 and CDR2 sequences are LNHNV and YYDKDF (reference sequence). The CDR3 spans 14 residues. CDR3 region: CATSPTGKNEKLFF. In nucleotides, the CDR3 is TGTGCCACCAGCCCTACAGGGAAGAATGAAAAACTGTTTTTT.

The chain joins TRBV5-4 to TRBJ1-2, with 7 bases that match TRBD1. J was trimmed by 4 bases and V by 0 bases; bases with no gene match: 18. Per the germline V gene, CDR1 is SGHNT and CDR2 is YYREEE (reference sequence). The CDR3 runs to 19 residues. The DNA for the CDR3 is TGTGCCAGCAGCTTGGAGGGGGCACGAGCCATTCCCTCCCTCTATGGCTACACCTTC. Translating gives CASSLEGARAIPSLYGYTF.

The chain links TRBV5-1 to TRBJ2-7; 8 bases line up with TRBD2. Germline loops: CDR1 SGHRS, CDR2 YFSETQ. This CDR3 has 18 amino acids. The ends lost 0 bases at V and 6 bases at J; junction bases unmatched: 17. CDR3 protein: CASSLAGDSGNIMGEQYF. As DNA, the CDR3 is TGCGCCAGCAGCTTGGCCGGTGATAGCGGGAATATAATGGGCGAGCAGTACTTC. Together with reference TRBV5-1 and TRBJ2-7, the CDR3 gives the full variable domain: KAGVTQTPRYLIKTRGQQVTLSCSPISGHRSVSWYQQTPGQGLQFLFEYFSETQRNKGNFPGRFSGRQFSNSRSEMNVSTLELGDSALYLCASSLAGDSGNIMGEQYFGPGTRLTVT.

The rearrangement links TRBV6-1 to TRBJ1-4, with TRBD1 matching over 9 bases. This CDR3 contains 13 residues. Per germline, CDR1 MNHNS and CDR2 SASEGT. J gave up 8 bases and V 6 bases, and 4 bases lay outside the gene matches. The CDR3 DNA reads TGTGCCAGCAGGCGGACAGGGGAAGAAAAACTGTTTTTT. It specifies CASRRTGEEKLFF.